The present entry profiles one T cell receptor beta chain with its context. This clone was seen only a few times. Its antigen has not been determined. Per-base qualities were not stored, and no clone one base away is much larger. TCRbeta CDR3 regions were amplified from genomic DNA using the immunoSEQ Assay, a bias-controlled multiplex PCR. In the source study's methods: Nucleated cell counts per sample were estimated from amplification of reference gene primers within the assay. Sequence reads were collapsed and filtered to measure the absolute abundance of every unique TCRbeta CDR3 rearrangement. For each sample, productive Simpson clonality was calculated by taking the square root of Simpson's diversity index across productive rearrangements. TCRdb limited this immuneACCESS table to in-frame rearrangements with V and J called. A share of clones is missing; checked studies link under half to unresolved V genes, and the rest is unexplained. V and J calls and clone size follow that table, whereas D and trimming were derived from the DNA. The sample has about 170,000 clones on record, almost 85% of them singletons. The ten largest clones take up around 14% of the sample.

The data belong to a study of blood T cell repertoires in COVID-19 (dated by TCRdb to 2019 to 2021). About the full investigation: Samples from collaborators originated in the United States, Italy and Spain and spanned both the acute and convalescent phases of COVID-19. The material from the prospective study consisted of cDNA or gDNA derived from T cells, B-cell-depleted T cells, or PBMCs. Subjects who had been exposed to COVID-19, were actively infected with it, or had recovered from it provided the deeply sampled blood TCRbeta repertoires that made up the dataset. The repertoires were made available in a free public database intended to serve as a resource for research on the immune response to SARS-CoV-2. Samples came from the ongoing ImmuneRACE study (first 160 participants) plus 1,254 subjects from 6 global collaborators. Nearly every sample came with metadata listing a de-identified subject ID, COVID-19 status, age in years and sex. HLA class I and class II types, where available, came from metadata supplied by the sample provider rather than from assay-based typing. Results and caveats for the whole study, not just this receptor: The amount of clinical and demographic metadata varied by source and participant and was provided uncurated.

Trimming removed 3 bases from V and 3 bases from J; the gene matches leave 4 bases unexplained. Based on the germline V gene, the CDR1 and CDR2 sequences are MNHNS and SASEGT. From its cysteine to its phenylalanine, the CDR3 spans 15 amino acids. Only CDR3 DNA is held: 45 bases, read in frame from base 1. Each collaborating institution followed its own protocols to collect whole blood in K2EDTA tubes. For TCRbeta analysis, collaborator samples were shipped as frozen whole blood, as isolated PBMCs, or as DNA extracted from either sample type. The sample consisted of peripheral blood. This TCR was sampled from a man between 18 and 29 years old with active or convalescent COVID-19. The chain is assembled from TRBV6-1 and TRBJ2-3, with 9 bases matching TRBD1. The DNA sequence reads TGTGCCAGCAGTGACCGGGACAGGGTAACAGATACGCAGTATTTT. It specifies CASSDRDRVTDTQYF.